This entry describes one TCR beta chain. Under the authors' procedure: How many nucleated cells were present was estimated from reference gene primer amplification. Sequencing used immunoSEQ multiplex PCR; TCRdb keeps in-frame clones, though not all of them. V and J calls and clone size follow that table, whereas D and trimming were derived from the DNA. This table holds around 150,000 clones, more than 75% found once. The V end lost 4 bases, the J end lost 8 bases, and 18 bases lay between the germline ends. CDR1 is SGHRS, CDR2 YFSETQ, per germline. The CDR3 is made up of 14 amino acids. This sample was included in a study of blood T cell repertoires in COVID-19. Study as a whole: The United States, Italy and Spain supplied acute and convalescent COVID-19 samples. From T cells, B-cell-depleted T cells, or PBMCs came the material, which was cDNA or gDNA.

The rearrangement uses TRBV5-1 and TRBJ1-2; no definite D call. The source is a woman aged 55 to 70 with COVID-19, enrolled during active disease. What was sequenced was peripheral blood. CDR3 sequence reads: CASSPSTHMEGYTF. CDR3 sequence (DNA): TGCGCCAGCAGCCCCTCGACCCATATGGAGGGCTACACCTTC.